A selection of T cell receptor beta chains follows, all from one sample in a study of beta chain features in type 1 diabetes. TCRdb's table, derived via immunoSEQ multiplex PCR, lists solely in-frame clones and lacks some. The sample carries under 350,000 clones, 14% recorded once. Sequenced input: naive CD4+ T cells from blood. The receptors stem from a man aged 30 to 45 with type 1 diabetes. Both conserved end residues are part of each CDR3. Each record gives: clone size, J gene, V gene, D gene, CDR3 DNA, CDR3 protein. The D gene is left open where the match is weak. A clone size is listed for some rows: how often the clone was seen (once, few, many), or a class if it is expanded.

abundance: few; j_gene: TRBJ2-5; v_gene: TRBV4-3; d_gene: -; CDR3nt: TGCGCCAGCAGCCAAGATATGACAGGAGTTGAGACCCAGTACTTC; CDR3aa: CASSQDMTGVETQYF
abundance: -; j_gene: TRBJ2-1; v_gene: TRBV5-4; d_gene: -; CDR3nt: TGCGCCAGCAGCCAAGAAGCTTACAATGAGCAGTTCTTC; CDR3aa: CASSQEAYNEQFF
abundance: -; j_gene: TRBJ2-6; v_gene: TRBV30; d_gene: -; CDR3nt: TGTGCCTGGACCTCGGGGGCTGGGGCCAACGTCCTGACTTTC; CDR3aa: CAWTSGAGANVLTF
abundance: -; j_gene: TRBJ1-2; v_gene: TRBV18; d_gene: -; CDR3nt: TGTGCCAGCTCACAGATTTCAGAGGGTGCGGTCTATGGCTACACCTTC; CDR3aa: CASSQISEGAVYGYTF
abundance: few; j_gene: TRBJ2-7; v_gene: TRBV4-2; d_gene: -; CDR3nt: TGTGCCAGCAGCCAAGAGTGGGGGCAGATCCACGAGCAGTACTTC; CDR3aa: CASSQEWGQIHEQYF
abundance: -; j_gene: TRBJ2-1; v_gene: TRBV7-3; d_gene: -; CDR3nt: TGTGCCAGCAGCTTAATGGCGGGGGCAATCAATGAGCAGTTCTTC; CDR3aa: CASSLMAGAINEQFF
abundance: few; j_gene: TRBJ1-2; v_gene: TRBV21-1; d_gene: -; CDR3nt: TGTGCCAGCAGCAAAGCCTGGGCGGGTGGCTACACCTTC; CDR3aa: CASSKAWAGGYTF
abundance: few; j_gene: TRBJ2-3; v_gene: TRBV28; d_gene: TRBD2; CDR3nt: TGTGCCATCTTTAGCGGGAGTGCAGATACGCAGTATTTT; CDR3aa: CAIFSGSADTQYF
abundance: few; j_gene: TRBJ2-5; v_gene: TRBV7-9; d_gene: -; CDR3nt: TGTGCCAGCAGCTTAGGCAGGGCAGAGACCCAGTACTTC; CDR3aa: CASSLGRAETQYF
abundance: few; j_gene: TRBJ2-1; v_gene: TRBV4-2; d_gene: -; CDR3nt: TGTGCCAGCAGCCCCTCGACAGTGATCTCCTACAATGAGCAGTTCTTC; CDR3aa: CASSPSTVISYNEQFF
abundance: few; j_gene: TRBJ1-1; v_gene: TRBV2; d_gene: -; CDR3nt: TGTGCCAGCAGTGCCCGGGGGGGCACTGAAGCTTTCTTT; CDR3aa: CASSARGGTEAFF
abundance: few; j_gene: TRBJ2-2; v_gene: TRBV29-1; d_gene: TRBD2; CDR3nt: TGCAGCGTCGGCCTAGCGGGAGGGCCCTCCGGGGAGCTGTTTTTT; CDR3aa: CSVGLAGGPSGELFF
abundance: few; j_gene: TRBJ1-1; v_gene: TRBV7-2; d_gene: -; CDR3nt: TGTGCCAGCAGCTTAAGTATACAGACCGGGGCTGAAGCTTTCTTT; CDR3aa: CASSLSIQTGAEAFF
abundance: -; j_gene: TRBJ2-7; v_gene: TRBV28; d_gene: -; CDR3nt: TGTGCCAGCAGTAAACTAGTGACCTACGAGCAGTACTTC; CDR3aa: CASSKLVTYEQYF
abundance: few; j_gene: TRBJ1-2; v_gene: TRBV28; d_gene: TRBD1; CDR3nt: TGTGCCAGCAGTTTAAGGGACAGGGTTAGGCGGGGCTACACCTTC; CDR3aa: CASSLRDRVRRGYTF
abundance: -; j_gene: TRBJ2-1; v_gene: TRBV10-3; d_gene: TRBD2; CDR3nt: TGTGCCATCAACCCCGGGACTAGTGGCAATGAGCAGTTCTTC; CDR3aa: CAINPGTSGNEQFF
abundance: -; j_gene: TRBJ2-7; v_gene: TRBV29-1; d_gene: TRBD1; CDR3nt: TGCAGCGTTACGGGACAGGGACCCTACGAGCAGTACTTC; CDR3aa: CSVTGQGPYEQYF
abundance: -; j_gene: TRBJ2-5; v_gene: TRBV7-2; d_gene: TRBD1; CDR3nt: TGTGCCAGCTCTCACAGGGGGACCCAAGCGGAGACCCAGTACTTC; CDR3aa: CASSHRGTQAETQYF
abundance: -; j_gene: TRBJ2-5; v_gene: TRBV19; d_gene: TRBD1; CDR3nt: TGTGCCAGTAGTATAAGGGACAGGGTAACCCAGTACTTC; CDR3aa: CASSIRDRVTQYF
abundance: few; j_gene: TRBJ2-6; v_gene: TRBV15; d_gene: TRBD1; CDR3nt: TGTGCCACCAGCAGCAGGGGGTCGGGGGCCAACGTCCTGACTTTC; CDR3aa: CATSSRGSGANVLTF
abundance: -; j_gene: TRBJ2-1; v_gene: TRBV21-1; d_gene: -; CDR3nt: TGTGCCTGCCGACTAGCGGGAGTCAAAAGTAGTTATGAGCAGTTCTTC; CDR3aa: CACRLAGVKSSYEQFF
abundance: -; j_gene: TRBJ2-5; v_gene: TRBV18; d_gene: TRBD1; CDR3nt: TGTGCCAGCTCACCCCCGGGACAGGGAGGAGAGACCCAGTACTTC; CDR3aa: CASSPPGQGGETQYF
abundance: -; j_gene: TRBJ1-1; v_gene: TRBV10-3; d_gene: -; CDR3nt: TGTGCCATCAGTGAGCCGACAGATCCCAAGAGTTCGGTCACTGAAGCTTTCTTT; CDR3aa: CAISEPTDPKSSVTEAFF
abundance: -; j_gene: TRBJ1-2; v_gene: TRBV9; d_gene: -; CDR3nt: TGTGCCAGCAGCGTAGGCGGGACGCAATATTATGGCTACACCTTC; CDR3aa: CASSVGGTQYYGYTF
abundance: few; j_gene: TRBJ2-1; v_gene: TRBV5-1; d_gene: -; CDR3nt: TGCGCCAGCAGCTTGGACCGACTCAAGTTCTTC; CDR3aa: CASSLDRLKFF
abundance: -; j_gene: TRBJ1-4; v_gene: TRBV7-8; d_gene: -; CDR3nt: TGTGCCAGCAGCTTAGGGGTGGCAAGTGGGCTAAGGAAACTGTTTTTT; CDR3aa: CASSLGVASGLRKLFF
abundance: few; j_gene: TRBJ1-5; v_gene: TRBV4-3; d_gene: TRBD1; CDR3nt: TGCGCCAGCAGCCGAACACAGGGGAATCAGCCCCAGCATTTT; CDR3aa: CASSRTQGNQPQHF
abundance: -; j_gene: TRBJ1-2; v_gene: TRBV19; d_gene: TRBD1; CDR3nt: TGTGCCAGTTCAAAGGGGGCGCATCGCTATGGCTACACCTTC; CDR3aa: CASSKGAHRYGYTF
abundance: few; j_gene: TRBJ2-7; v_gene: TRBV7-9; d_gene: TRBD2; CDR3nt: TGTGCCAGCAGCTTAGCGGCGGGAGCGCGCGAGCAGTACTTC; CDR3aa: CASSLAAGAREQYF
abundance: -; j_gene: TRBJ2-1; v_gene: TRBV7-7; d_gene: -; CDR3nt: TGTGCTAGCAGCTTAGGACAAGGAGCGGCTGCCTACAATGAGCAGTTCTTC; CDR3aa: CASSLGQGAAAYNEQFF
abundance: few; j_gene: TRBJ1-1; v_gene: TRBV28; d_gene: -; CDR3nt: TGTGCCAGCAGATTAGGACAGACTGAAGCTTTCTTT; CDR3aa: CASRLGQTEAFF